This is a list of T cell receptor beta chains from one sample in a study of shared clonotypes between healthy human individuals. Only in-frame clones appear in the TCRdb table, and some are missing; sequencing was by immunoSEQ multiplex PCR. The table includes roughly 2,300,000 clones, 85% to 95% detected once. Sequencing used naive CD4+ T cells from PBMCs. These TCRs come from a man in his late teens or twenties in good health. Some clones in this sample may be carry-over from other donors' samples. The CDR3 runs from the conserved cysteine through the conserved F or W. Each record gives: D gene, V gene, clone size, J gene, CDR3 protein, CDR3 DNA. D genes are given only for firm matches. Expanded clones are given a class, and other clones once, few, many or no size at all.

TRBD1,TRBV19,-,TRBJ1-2,CASSPAGGDYGYTF,TGTGCCAGTAGCCCCGCAGGGGGAGACTATGGCTACACCTTC
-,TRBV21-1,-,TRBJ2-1,CASSKLAAPRGNEQFF,TGTGCCAGCAGCAAACTAGCGGCTCCCCGGGGCAATGAGCAGTTCTTC
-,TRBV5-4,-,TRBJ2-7,CASSLGLGREQYF,TGTGCCAGCAGCCTAGGACTGGGGCGAGAGCAGTACTTC
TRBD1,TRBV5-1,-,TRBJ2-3,CASSGWTGGVGTDTQYF,TGCGCCAGCAGCGGGTGGACAGGGGGCGTTGGGACAGATACGCAGTATTTT
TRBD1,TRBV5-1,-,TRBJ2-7,CASSSQGFSYEQYF,TGCGCCAGCAGTTCACAGGGGTTCTCCTACGAGCAGTACTTC
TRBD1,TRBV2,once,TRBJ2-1,CASSRRGRRSYNEQFF,TGTGCCAGCAGTCGCAGGGGGCGGAGGTCCTACAATGAGCAGTTCTTC
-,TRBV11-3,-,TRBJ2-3,CASSLSGGGTDTQYF,TGTGCCAGCAGCTTATCCGGGGGCGGTACAGATACGCAGTATTTT
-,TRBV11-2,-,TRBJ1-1,CASSLGALRGRELNTEAFF,TGTGCCAGCAGCTTAGGGGCCCTGCGGGGCCGGGAATTGAACACTGAAGCTTTCTTT
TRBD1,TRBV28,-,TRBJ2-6,CASRVPGTGTSGANVLTF,TGTGCCAGCAGGGTACCCGGGACAGGAACCTCTGGGGCCAACGTCCTGACTTTC
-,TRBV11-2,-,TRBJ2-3,CASSLVDTQYF,TGTGCCAGCAGCTTAGTGGATACGCAGTATTTT
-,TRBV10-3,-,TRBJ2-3,CAISDIARRDTDTQYF,TGTGCCATCAGTGATATAGCGAGGAGAGACACAGATACGCAGTATTTT
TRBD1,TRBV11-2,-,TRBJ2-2,CASSPGPGQGSGELFF,TGTGCCAGCAGCCCAGGACCGGGACAGGGTTCCGGGGAGCTGTTTTTT
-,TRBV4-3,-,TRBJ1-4,CASSQARVAEKLFF,TGCGCCAGCAGCCAAGCGAGGGTAGCTGAAAAACTGTTTTTT
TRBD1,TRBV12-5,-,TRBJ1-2,CASGLQGADGYTF,TGTGCTAGTGGTTTGCAGGGGGCGGATGGCTACACCTTC
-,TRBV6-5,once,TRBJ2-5,CASSLAVQETQYF,TGTGCCAGCAGTTTAGCAGTCCAAGAGACCCAGTACTTC
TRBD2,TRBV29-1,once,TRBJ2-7,CSVGRLAGGPSYEQYF,TGCAGCGTTGGTCGGCTAGCGGGAGGGCCCTCCTACGAGCAGTACTTC